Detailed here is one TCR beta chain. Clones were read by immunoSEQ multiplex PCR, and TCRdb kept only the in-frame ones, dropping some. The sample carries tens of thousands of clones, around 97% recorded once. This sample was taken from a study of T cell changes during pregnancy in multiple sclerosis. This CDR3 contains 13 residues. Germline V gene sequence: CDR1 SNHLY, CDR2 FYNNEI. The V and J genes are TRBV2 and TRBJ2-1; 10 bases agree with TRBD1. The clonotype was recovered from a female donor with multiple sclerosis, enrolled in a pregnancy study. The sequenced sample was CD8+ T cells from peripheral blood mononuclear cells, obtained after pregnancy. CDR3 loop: CGTGTGAYNEQFF. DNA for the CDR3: TGTGGCACCGGGACAGGGGCATACAATGAGCAGTTCTTC.